This T cell receptor (beta chain) was obtained from a study of CD8 T cells in Susac syndrome. RNA in amounts of roughly 0.45 to 1 ug was reverse transcribed with random hexamers. Multiplex PCR with immunoSEQ amplified the TCR beta CDR3 across 54 Vbeta and 13 Jbeta. MiXCR was run by TCRdb on the immunoSEQ multiplex PCR reads, yielding one entry per CDR3 protein. The table shows a few hundred thousand distinct CDR3 sequences, with about 89% occurring only once. High-throughput TCR beta sequencing covered peripheral CD8+ and CD4+ T cells. Patients with stable or active relapsing-remitting disease, all of them treatment-naive, made up the multiple sclerosis controls. Study-level points and caveats: By the study's own acknowledgment, its TCR sequencing and HLA analysis included relatively few individuals.

Comment on this clonotype: The target antigen is unknown.

The CDR3 length is 19 residues. Per the germline V gene, CDR1 is MNHEY and CDR2 is SVGAGI. Trimming at V came to 3 bases and at J to 0 bases, leaving 9 bases not matched to a gene. The receptor was derived from a human donor with multiple sclerosis. The sequenced material came from CD8+ T cells from PBMCs. J is TRBJ2-6 and V is TRBV6-5; TRBD1 aligns across 9 bases. The CDR3 DNA is TGTGCCAGCAGTTATGAGTGGGACAGGGCGAGCTCTGGGGCCAACGTCCTGACTTTC. The encoded protein is CASSYEWDRASSGANVLTF.